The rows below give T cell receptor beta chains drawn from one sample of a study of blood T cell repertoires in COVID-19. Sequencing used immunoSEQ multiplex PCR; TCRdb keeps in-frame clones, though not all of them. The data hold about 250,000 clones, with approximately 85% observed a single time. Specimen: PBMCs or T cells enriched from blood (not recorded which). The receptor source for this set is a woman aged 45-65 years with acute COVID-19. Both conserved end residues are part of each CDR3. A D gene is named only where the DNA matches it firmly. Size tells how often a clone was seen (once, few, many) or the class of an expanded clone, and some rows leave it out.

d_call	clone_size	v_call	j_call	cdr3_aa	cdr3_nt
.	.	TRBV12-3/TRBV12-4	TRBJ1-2	CASSFIGDGYTF	TGTGCCAGCAGTTTCATAGGGGATGGCTACACCTTC
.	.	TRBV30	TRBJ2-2	CAFHRVLNTGELFF	TGTGCCTTCCACAGGGTGTTGAATACCGGGGAGCTGTTTTTT
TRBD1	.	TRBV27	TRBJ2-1	CASSFSGQGLYNEQFF	TGTGCCAGCAGTTTCTCAGGACAGGGCTTATACAATGAGCAGTTCTTC
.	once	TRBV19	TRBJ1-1	CASTSPPMNTEAFF	TGTGCCAGTACCTCCCCTCCTATGAACACTGAAGCTTTCTTT
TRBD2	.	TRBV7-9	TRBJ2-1	CASTLAGGHEQFF	TGTGCCAGCACACTAGCGGGGGGGCACGAGCAGTTCTTC
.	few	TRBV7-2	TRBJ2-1	CASSLVLSARGSYNEQFF	TGTGCCAGCAGCTTAGTTTTGAGCGCCAGGGGCTCCTACAATGAGCAGTTCTTC
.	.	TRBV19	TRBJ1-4	CASRGGSTNEKLFF	TGTGCCAGCAGGGGAGGGAGTACTAATGAAAAACTGTTTTTT
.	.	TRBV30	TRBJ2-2	CAWERRRAGELFF	TGTGCCTGGGAGCGGCGCCGGGCCGGGGAGCTGTTTTTT
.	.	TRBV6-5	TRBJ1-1	CASSYSTRGNTEAFF	TGTGCCAGCAGTTACTCGACCAGGGGAAACACTGAAGCTTTCTTT
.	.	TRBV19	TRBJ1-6	CASSIDFRGGKYNSPLHF	TGTGCCAGTAGTATAGATTTCCGCGGGGGAAAGTATAATTCACCCCTCCACTTT
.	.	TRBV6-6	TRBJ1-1	CASSYPNTGNTEAFF	TGTGCCAGCAGTTACCCCAATACAGGGAACACTGAAGCTTTCTTT
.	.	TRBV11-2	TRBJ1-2	CASSLVQGRDGYTF	TGTGCCAGCAGCTTAGTACAGGGACGTGATGGCTACACCTTC
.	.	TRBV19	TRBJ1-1	CASRLNGKAFF	TGTGCCAGTAGATTAAATGGCAAAGCTTTCTTT
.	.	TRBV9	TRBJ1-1	CASSVGSDNTEAFF	TGTGCCAGCAGCGTCGGCAGCGATAACACTGAAGCTTTCTTT
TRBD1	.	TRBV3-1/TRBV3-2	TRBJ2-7	CASSLGQGSSYEQYF	TGTGCCAGCAGCCTAGGACAGGGGAGCTCCTACGAGCAGTACTTC
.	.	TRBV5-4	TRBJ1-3	CASSLRGGNTIYF	TGTGCCAGCAGCTTGAGGGGGGGAAACACCATATATTTT
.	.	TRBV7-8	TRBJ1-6	CASSPRDTRSPLHF	TGTGCCAGCAGCCCCCGGGACACGCGTTCACCCCTCCACTTT
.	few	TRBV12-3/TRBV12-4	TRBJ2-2	CASSLRQIGELFF	TGTGCCAGCAGTTTAAGACAGATCGGGGAGCTGTTTTTT
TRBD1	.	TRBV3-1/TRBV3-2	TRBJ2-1	CASSQEFWDRGPNEQFF	TGTGCCAGCAGCCAAGAATTCTGGGACAGGGGGCCCAATGAGCAGTTCTTC
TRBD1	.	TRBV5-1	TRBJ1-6	CASSLSGTGGSWGNSPLHF	TGCGCCAGCTCTTTATCCGGGACAGGGGGTAGTTGGGGTAATTCACCCCTCCACTTT
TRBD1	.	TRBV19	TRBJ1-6	CASSTGGDNSPLHF	TGTGCCAGTAGTACAGGGGGCGATAATTCACCCCTCCACTTT
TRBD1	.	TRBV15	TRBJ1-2	CATSRVTGAAYGYTF	TGTGCCACCAGCAGAGTGACAGGGGCGGCCTATGGCTACACCTTC
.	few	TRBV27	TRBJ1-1	CASKAGFSEAFF	TGTGCCAGCAAGGCAGGGTTCTCTGAAGCTTTCTTT
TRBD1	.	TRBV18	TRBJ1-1	CASSLGQGGNTEAFF	TGTGCCAGCTCCTTGGGACAGGGCGGGAATACTGAAGCTTTCTTT
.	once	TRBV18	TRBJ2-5	CASSPWQGGEETQYF	TGTGCCAGCTCACCATGGCAGGGAGGTGAGGAGACCCAGTACTTC
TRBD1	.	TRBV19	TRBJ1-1	CASTTTPGQRTEAFF	TGTGCCAGTACTACTACTCCGGGACAGCGAACTGAAGCTTTCTTT
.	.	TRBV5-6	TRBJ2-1	CASSLIVSGNEQFF	TGTGCCAGCAGCTTGATTGTTTCAGGGAATGAGCAGTTCTTC
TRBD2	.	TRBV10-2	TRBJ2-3	CASSGASGSSTDTQYF	TGCGCCAGCAGTGGGGCTAGCGGGTCTAGCACAGATACGCAGTATTTT
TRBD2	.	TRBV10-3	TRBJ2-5	CAISEPGLAGGETQYF	TGTGCCATCAGTGAGCCGGGACTAGCGGGGGGTGAGACCCAGTACTTC
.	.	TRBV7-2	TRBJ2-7	CASSLSGSSYEQYF	TGTGCCAGCAGCTTATCTGGGAGCTCCTACGAGCAGTACTTC
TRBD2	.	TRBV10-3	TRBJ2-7	CAIRKSGDFYEQYF	TGTGCCATCAGAAAAAGCGGGGATTTCTACGAGCAGTACTTC
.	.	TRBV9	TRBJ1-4	CASSVRGAGNEKLFF	TGTGCCAGCAGCGTTCGCGGGGCCGGGAATGAAAAACTGTTTTTT
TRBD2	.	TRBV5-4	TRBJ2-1	CASSSSTSASYNEQFF	TGTGCCAGCAGCTCGTCTACTAGCGCCTCCTACAATGAGCAGTTCTTC
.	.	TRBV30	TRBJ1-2	CAWSSGSYGYTF	TGTGCCTGGAGTAGTGGCAGCTATGGCTACACCTTC
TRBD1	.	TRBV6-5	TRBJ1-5	CASRGGLNQPQHF	TGTGCCAGCAGAGGGGGCCTCAATCAGCCCCAGCATTTT
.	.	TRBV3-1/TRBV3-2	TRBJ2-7	CASSQDWPPKQYF	TGTGCCAGCAGCCAAGATTGGCCCCCGAAGCAGTACTTC
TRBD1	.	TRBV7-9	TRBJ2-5	CASRQGVETQYF	TGTGCCAGCCGACAGGGGGTAGAGACCCAGTACTTC
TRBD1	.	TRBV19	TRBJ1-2	CASSVTGGRNYGYTF	TGTGCCAGTAGTGTTACAGGGGGACGGAACTATGGCTACACCTTC
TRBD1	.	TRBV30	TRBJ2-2	CAWRVQGAIGELFF	TGTGCCTGGAGAGTACAGGGGGCGATCGGGGAGCTGTTTTTT
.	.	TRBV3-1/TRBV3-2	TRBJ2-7	CASSRQAGSYEQYF	TGTGCCAGCAGCCGACAGGCCGGCTCCTACGAGCAGTACTTC
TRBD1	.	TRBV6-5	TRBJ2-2	CASSRDRGSGELFF	TGTGCCAGCAGTCGGGACAGGGGATCCGGGGAGCTGTTTTTT
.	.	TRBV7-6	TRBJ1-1	CASSLVRGDTEAFF	TGTGCCAGCAGCTTAGTGCGGGGGGACACTGAAGCTTTCTTT
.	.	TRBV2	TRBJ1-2	CASSAQGWGYTF	TGTGCCAGCAGCGCCCAGGGTTGGGGCTACACCTTC
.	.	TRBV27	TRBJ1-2	CASSLSGEGGYTF	TGTGCCAGCAGTTTATCAGGGGAAGGAGGCTACACCTTC
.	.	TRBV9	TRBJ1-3	CASSAEQGSGNTIYF	TGTGCCAGCAGCGCCGAACAGGGTTCTGGAAACACCATATATTTT
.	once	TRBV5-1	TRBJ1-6	CASSLDRFSSSPLHF	TGCGCCAGCAGCTTGGACCGGTTTTCTAGTTCACCCCTCCACTTT
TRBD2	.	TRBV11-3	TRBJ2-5	CASSLRSSGAGETQYF	TGTGCCAGCAGCTTAAGGTCTAGCGGGGCCGGAGAGACCCAGTACTTC
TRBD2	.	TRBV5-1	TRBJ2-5	CASSTSLAGQETQYF	TGCGCCAGCAGCACCTCTCTAGCGGGGCAAGAGACCCAGTACTTC
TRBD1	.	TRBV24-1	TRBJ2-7	CATSDGGQYSYEQYF	TGTGCCACCAGTGATGGGGGACAGTACTCCTACGAGCAGTACTTC
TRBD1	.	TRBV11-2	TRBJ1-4	CASSLPGTGGKKLFF	TGTGCCAGCAGCTTGCCCGGGACAGGGGGCAAAAAACTGTTTTTT
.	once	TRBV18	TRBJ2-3	CASSPYSSPSTDTQYF	TGTGCCAGCTCACCATATAGCAGCCCTAGCACAGATACGCAGTATTTT
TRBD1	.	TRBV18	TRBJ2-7	CASSPKDRHYEQYF	TGTGCCAGCTCACCTAAGGACAGGCACTACGAGCAGTACTTC
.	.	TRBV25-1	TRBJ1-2	CASSEFSGTDGYGYTF	TGTGCCAGCAGTGAATTCTCCGGCACAGACGGCTATGGCTACACCTTC
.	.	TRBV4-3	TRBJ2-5	CASSQDHRLKETQYF	TGCGCCAGCAGCCAAGACCACAGGCTGAAAGAGACCCAGTACTTC